The 29 T cell receptor beta chains given below trace back to one sample, sequenced in a study of OX40 agonist ivuxolimab in advanced cancers. Here immunoSEQ multiplex PCR was the method, and the copy in TCRdb shows in-frame clones only, minus some. The sample yields about 94,000 clones, roughly 84% seen once. Sequencing used CD4+ or CD8+ T cells sorted from blood, obtained in a trial of the OX40 agonist ivuxolimab. The receptors stem from an adult with an advanced solid tumor such as melanoma, head and neck, liver or kidney cancer.

This chain uses TRBV2 with TRBJ1-2; 7 nucleotides match TRBD1. V gave up 4 bases and J gave up 8 bases; unmatched junction bases: 7. The V gene's germline CDR1 is SNHLY and CDR2 FYNNEI. The CDR3 length is 13 residues. The CDR3 bases are TGTGCCAGCAGTGCTGACAGGGTTCGGGGCTACACCTTC. Translating gives CASSADRVRGYTF. The full variable domain, in which reference TRBV2 and TRBJ1-2 provide the parts outside the CDR3, is EPEVTQTPSHQVTQMGQEVILRCVPISNHLYFYWYRQILGQKVEFLVSFYNNEISEKSEIFDDQFSVERPDGSNFTLKIRSTKLEDSAMYFCASSADRVRGYTFGSGTRLTVV.

This clone was seen a few times. The chain recombines TRBV7-2 with TRBJ1-2; 11 nucleotides line up with TRBD1. The CDR3 is 16 amino acids. Germline values: CDR1 SGHTA, CDR2 FQGNSA. Trimming removed 0 bases from V and 8 bases from J; junction bases left unmatched: 8. In DNA, the CDR3 is TGTGCCAGCAGCTTAGCCCGGGACAGGGGGTCAGAAGGCTACACCTTC. Amino acid sequence: CASSLARDRGSEGYTF. The entire variable domain, with the rest obtained from reference TRBV7-2 and TRBJ1-2, is as follows: GAGVSQSPSNKVTEKGKDVELRCDPISGHTALYWYRQSLGQGLEFLIYFQGNSAPDKSGLPSDRFSAERTGGSVSTLTIQRTQQEDSAVYLCASSLARDRGSEGYTFGSGTRLTVV.

The table lists this clone with a count of one. CDR3 loop: CASSPRPGQRDGELFF. The CDR3 DNA follows: TGTGCCAGCTCACCAAGACCGGGACAAAGGGACGGGGAGCTGTTTTTT. The chain employs TRBV18 and TRBJ2-2, with D maybe TRBD1 (6 bases). Trimming took 2 bases from V and 7 from J, leaving 17 bases between them. The germline CDR1 and CDR2 sequences are KGHSH and LQKENI. The CDR3 loop spans 16 amino acids.

The chain has TRBV28 and TRBJ1-1; no reliable D call. Germline CDR1 is MDHEN and CDR2 is SYDVKM. V lost 5 bases and J 2 bases, leaving 12 bases between the germline ends. The CDR3 covers 14 residues. CDR3 nucleotides: TGTGCCAGCAGTCCCCCCACCCCAAACACTGAAGCTTTCTTT. It yields the protein CASSPPTPNTEAFF.

The chain couples TRBV5-1 to TRBJ2-5, with 8 bases lining up with TRBD2. Germline V gene data show CDR1 as SGHRS and CDR2 as YFSETQ. The CDR3 is 15 amino acids. V gave up 4 bases and J gave up 2 bases; unmatched junction bases: 7. As DNA, the CDR3 is TGCGCCAGCAGCAGCGGACGGGGGGGACAAGAGACCCAGTACTTC. It encodes CASSSGRGGQETQYF.

This chain links TRBV5-1 with TRBJ2-3; TRBD1 aligns across 7 bases. Per germline, CDR1 SGHRS and CDR2 YFSETQ. V lost 3 bases, J lost 2 bases, and 3 bases stayed unmatched. This CDR3 is built from 14 residues. CDR3 nucleotides: TGCGCCAGCAGCTCCGGGACAGCCACAGATACGCAGTATTTT. It encodes CASSSGTATDTQYF.

The V and J genes are TRBV7-9 and TRBJ2-7; possibly TRBD1 for D (6 bases). The germline CDR1 and CDR2 sequences are SEHNR and FQNEAQ (reference sequence). The CDR3 consists of 14 residues. V lost 5 bases and J 1 base, leaving 12 bases between the germline ends. The CDR3 loop is CASSRWDKSYEQYF. The CDR3 bases are TGTGCCAGCAGCCGATGGGACAAATCCTACGAGCAGTACTTC.

This clone was found a few times. The chain links TRBV9 to TRBJ1-1; D possibly corresponds to TRBD1 (6 bases). Germline loops: CDR1 SGDLS, CDR2 YYNGEE. The CDR3 sequence is 16 residues long. V was pared by 3 bases and J by 0 bases, with 15 bases between. The CDR3 here is CASSAGQQFLNTEAFF. CDR3 nucleotides: TGTGCCAGCAGCGCGGGACAACAATTCCTGAACACTGAAGCTTTCTTT.

V and J are TRBV27 and TRBJ2-7; D tentatively reads TRBD1 or TRBD2 (5 bases each). The germline V gene encodes CDR1 MNHEY and CDR2 SMNVEV (reference sequence). Between the trimmed V and J ends, which lost 3 bases and 6 bases, there was a span of 15 bases. The CDR3 totals 14 residues. CDR3 sequence: CASSFLAGTGEQYF. CDR3 coding DNA: TGTGCCAGCAGTTTCCTGGCAGGGACCGGCGAGCAGTACTTC.

The chain recombines TRBV5-1 with TRBJ2-7; 7 nucleotides align to TRBD1. Germline CDR1 reads SGHRS; CDR2 reads YFSETQ. The CDR3 contains 16 residues. The J segment lost 4 bases and the V segment lost 3 bases, leaving 13 bases of the junction unmatched. The CDR3 loop reads CASSYTPGQTVYEQYF. The CDR3 bases are TGCGCCAGCAGCTACACCCCGGGACAGACAGTATACGAGCAGTACTTC.

This CDR3 is CASSHPTVTSGYTF. The CDR3 bases are TGTGCCAGCAGCCACCCCACGGTGACTAGCGGCTACACCTTC. V usage is TRBV7-9 and J usage is TRBJ1-2; D remains unclear. The germline V gene has CDR1 SEHNR and CDR2 FQNEAQ (reference sequence). The CDR3 has 14 amino acids. Trimming pared 5 bases from V and 8 bases from J, leaving 18 bases between.

This rearrangement joins TRBV2 to TRBJ1-2; tentative D call: TRBD1 (5 bases). V lost 4 bases to trimming and J lost 5 bases, with 14 bases between them. The germline CDR1 and CDR2 sequences are SNHLY and FYNNEI. The CDR3 consists of 14 residues. This CDR3 is CASSGSGTGYGYTF. CDR3 in DNA: TGTGCCAGCAGTGGTTCGGGGACGGGGTATGGCTACACCTTC.

The chain combines TRBV5-1 with TRBJ1-5, with 10 nucleotides matching TRBD1. J lost 5 bases, V lost 0 bases, and 2 bases had no gene match. CDR1 and CDR2 (germline): SGHRS, YFSETQ. The CDR3 spans 15 residues. CDR3 nucleotide sequence: TGCGCCAGCAGCTTGGGGACAGGGGGTGATCAGCCCCAGCATTTT. Protein sequence: CASSLGTGGDQPQHF. Together with reference TRBV5-1 and TRBJ1-5, the CDR3 gives the full variable domain: KAGVTQTPRYLIKTRGQQVTLSCSPISGHRSVSWYQQTPGQGLQFLFEYFSETQRNKGNFPGRFSGRQFSNSRSEMNVSTLELGDSALYLCASSLGTGGDQPQHFGDGTRLSIL.

The gene calls are TRBV27 and TRBJ2-5; D remains ambiguous. The V end lost 9 bases, the J end lost 4 bases, and 12 bases lay between the germline ends. This CDR3 region has 12 residues. Germline values: CDR1 MNHEY, CDR2 SMNVEV (reference sequence). CDR3 sequence: CASSPLGETQYF. Here the CDR3 DNA reads TGTGCCAGTTCCCCCTTGGGAGAGACCCAGTACTTC.

The V and J genes are TRBV4-2 and TRBJ1-1; TRBD1 is a possible D gene (5 bases). V lost 0 bases and J 3 bases, leaving 11 bases between the germline ends. The length of the CDR3 is 15 residues. From germline, CDR1 is LGHNA and CDR2 YNFKEQ. CDR3 loop: CASSQDRELDTEAFF. The DNA of the CDR3 is TGTGCCAGCAGCCAAGACAGGGAATTAGACACTGAAGCTTTCTTT.

This chain connects TRBV5-4 to TRBJ1-1; D is possibly TRBD1 (5 bases). Germline loops: CDR1 SGHNT, CDR2 YYREEE (reference sequence). The CDR3 is 15 amino acids. Deletions cut 4 bases from V and 6 bases from J, with 19 bases between. CDR3 DNA sequence: TGTGCCAGCAGCGCTCCTTGGGGGGAAGGACCTGAAGCTTTCTTT. This sequence encodes CASSAPWGEGPEAFF.

The chain carries TRBV6-1 and TRBJ1-2; possible D gene TRBD1, 6 bases. Germline V gene lookup returns CDR1 MNHNS and CDR2 SASEGT. The V end was cut by 2 bases, the J end by 3 bases, with 10 bases between. CDR3 length equals 14 residues. Written as DNA, the CDR3 is TGTGCCAGCAGTGAAAAATCAGGGGACTATGGCTACACCTTC. Translating it yields CASSEKSGDYGYTF.

The genes are TRBV4-3 and TRBJ2-1; TRBD1 is a possible D gene (5 bases). Germline assignment: CDR1 LGHNA and CDR2 YSLEER. V lost 1 base and J lost 4, with 8 bases in between. The CDR3 has 14 amino acids. CDR3 DNA: TGCGCCAGCAGCCAAGGGGGCAAGTACAATGAGCAGTTCTTC. Translating gives CASSQGGKYNEQFF.

The chain is built from TRBV28 and TRBJ2-7, with D unclear. The germline V gene encodes CDR1 MDHEN and CDR2 SYDVKM. CDR3 length equals 12 residues. The ends were cut back, 8 bases at V and 3 bases at J, with 11 bases in the middle. The CDR3 region is CASLGFLYEQYF. The CDR3 nucleotides are TGTGCCAGCCTAGGGTTCCTCTACGAGCAGTACTTC.

The rearrangement links TRBV10-2 to TRBJ1-3, with D perhaps TRBD1 (5 bases). Germline values: CDR1 WSHSY, CDR2 SAAADI. This CDR3 contains 13 residues. CDR3 nucleotide sequence: TGCCCGCGGGGGTCTCCCTCTGGAAACACCATATATTTT. It translates to CPRGSPSGNTIYF.

The rearrangement joins TRBV6-6 to TRBJ2-7; D not certain. Germline loops: CDR1 MNHNY, CDR2 SVGAGI (reference sequence). The CDR3 has 14 amino acids. The V and J ends lost 8 bases and 3 bases respectively, with 17 bases between them. CDR3 region: CASAGWPPNYEQYF. As DNA, the CDR3 is TGTGCCAGCGCCGGGTGGCCCCCCAACTACGAGCAGTACTTC.

V is TRBV11-2 and J is TRBJ2-7; 7 positions agree with TRBD1. Trimming removed 3 bases from V and 2 bases from J; junction bases left unmatched: 10. The CDR3 is 16 residues long. The germline CDR1 and CDR2 sequences are SGHAT and FQNNGV. The CDR3 DNA is TGTGCCAGCAGCTTGGACGAAAAGACAGGGACCTACGAGCAGTACTTC. This codes for CASSLDEKTGTYEQYF.

In DNA form, the CDR3 reads TGTGCCAGCAGGCCCCTAACAGGGCAGGGCACTGAAGCTTTCTTT. Residues: CASRPLTGQGTEAFF. V usage is TRBV11-2 and J usage is TRBJ1-1; maybe TRBD1 (6 bases). The germline V gene has CDR1 SGHAT and CDR2 FQNNGV. The CDR3 covers 15 residues. Deletions cut 6 bases from V and 4 bases from J, with 18 bases between.

The genes are TRBV19 and TRBJ1-1; D unclear. Germline V gene data show CDR1 as LNHDA and CDR2 as SQIVND (reference sequence). This CDR3 is built from 14 residues. Trimming removed 3 bases from V and 8 bases from J, with 16 bases in between. For the CDR3, the DNA is TGTGCCAGTAGTATTAAGGAACGAACTATAGAAGCTTTCTTT. Protein product: CASSIKERTIEAFF.

The chain links TRBV6-5 to TRBJ2-3; 10 nucleotides agree with TRBD1. CDR1 MNHEY and CDR2 SVGAGI come from the germline V gene. V lost 2 bases, J lost 8 bases, and 4 bases stayed unmatched. This CDR3 spans 14 amino acids. CDR3 residues: CASSYGQGGVTQYF. The CDR3 nucleotides read TGTGCCAGCAGTTACGGACAGGGGGGGGTTACGCAGTATTTT.

Written as DNA, the CDR3 is TGTGCCAGCAGACTGGACGGAGCGAACTATGGCTACACCTTC. Amino acid sequence: CASRLDGANYGYTF. J is TRBJ1-2 and V is TRBV25-1, with D uncertain. The CDR3 has 14 residues. Germline assignment: CDR1 MGHDK and CDR2 SYGVNS. V gave up 6 bases and J gave up 2 bases, with 13 bases separating them.

The chain joins TRBV5-1 to TRBJ2-7, with D perhaps matching TRBD1 (6 bases). CDR1 and CDR2 (germline): SGHRS, YFSETQ. The CDR3 extends over 14 amino acids. Deletions cut 0 bases from V and 3 bases from J, with 10 bases between. CDR3 amino acids: CASSLGEGGYEQYF. CDR3 in DNA: TGCGCCAGCAGCTTGGGGGAAGGGGGCTACGAGCAGTACTTC.

The rearrangement joins TRBV7-2 to TRBJ2-7; no clear D gene. CDR3 length: 14 residues. V lost 5 bases, J lost 0 bases, and 11 bases lay in between. The germline CDR1 and CDR2 sequences are SGHTA and FQGNSA. The CDR3 nucleotides are TGTGCCAGCAGCACCTATACGAGCTCCTACGAGCAGTACTTC. Residues: CASSTYTSSYEQYF.

The chain combines TRBV27 with TRBJ2-7, with D uncertain. The germline V gene has CDR1 MNHEY and CDR2 SMNVEV (reference sequence). The CDR3 totals 12 residues. V was clipped by 11 bases and J by 1 base, with 12 bases between them. CDR3 sequence reads: CAGRHPSYEQYF. The CDR3 region has the DNA TGTGCCGGACGTCACCCTTCCTACGAGCAGTACTTC.